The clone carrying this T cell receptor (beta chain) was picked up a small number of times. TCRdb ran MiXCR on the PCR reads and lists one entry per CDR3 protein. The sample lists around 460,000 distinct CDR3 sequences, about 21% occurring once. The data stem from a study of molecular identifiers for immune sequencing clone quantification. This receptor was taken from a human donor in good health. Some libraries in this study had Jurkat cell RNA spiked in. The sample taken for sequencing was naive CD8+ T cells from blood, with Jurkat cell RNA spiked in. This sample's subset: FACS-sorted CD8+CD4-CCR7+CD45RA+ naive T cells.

The CDR3 is CAWSGGGASTDTQYF. In DNA form, the CDR3 reads TGTGCCTGGAGTGGCGGCGGGGCTAGCACAGATACGCAGTATTTT. The chain links TRBV30 to TRBJ2-3, with D tentatively TRBD2 (6 bases). CDR1 GTSNPN and CDR2 SVGIG come from the germline V gene (reference sequence). The CDR3 contains 15 residues. V dropped 1 base and J dropped 0 bases, with 11 bases sitting between them. The variable domain in full, with the rest retrieved from reference TRBV30 and TRBJ2-3, is SQTIHQWPATLVQPVGSPLSLECTVEGTSNPNLYWYRQAAGRGLQLLFYSVGIGQISSEVPQNLSASRPQDRQFILSSKKLLLSDSGFYLCAWSGGGASTDTQYFGPGTRLTVL.